This TCR beta chain stems from a study of shared clonotypes between healthy human individuals. Per germline, CDR1 MNHNS and CDR2 SASEGT. The CDR3 has 16 residues. Germline trimming cut 0 bases from V and 7 bases from J; bases unmatched to any gene: 6. The material for each subset, its genomic DNA, was split evenly across several immunoSEQ plates. Profiled with immunoSEQ multiplex PCR; TCRdb holds only in-frame clones, not every one. The sample has 2.5 million or so clones, roughly nine tenths seen once. The chain uses TRBV6-1 and TRBJ2-2; TRBD2 matches 9 bases. The source material was naive CD4+ T cells sorted from blood. Noted subset: CD45RA+ positively selected. The TCR sequence derives from a man between 18 and 35 years old in good health. The CDR3 sequence: CASSEAGGRVIGELFF. CDR3 bases: TGTGCCAGCAGTGAAGCCGGCGGGAGGGTTATCGGGGAGCTGTTTTTT.